The source of this TCR beta chain is a study of patients and donors after allogeneic stem cell transplantation. TCRdb ran MiXCR on the RT-PCR reads and lists one entry per CDR3 protein. The profile shows around 150,000 distinct CDR3 sequences, 30% to 45% of them singletons. Only a few counts were recorded for this clonotype. The length of the CDR3 is 14 residues. V shed 3 bases and J shed 7 bases, with 12 bases lying between them. The V and J genes are TRBV12-3 or TRBV12-4 and TRBJ1-4; tentative D call: TRBD1 (5 bases). Sequenced input: blood, either unsorted or a sorted T cell fraction (not recorded which). The origin of this receptor is a human donor who was either an allogeneic HSCT recipient or a stem cell or donor lymphocyte infusion donor (not recorded which). It is not recorded whose cells these are; they may come from a transplant donor. The CDR3 DNA is TGTGCCAGCAGTTTTCTCCAGAGGGGTGAAAAACTGTTTTTT. It encodes CASSFLQRGEKLFF.